This TCR beta chain emerged from a study of early T cells in non-severe SARS-CoV-2 infection. Looking at the study overall: The input, bulk RNA from unsorted whole blood, was sequenced, and chains were unpaired. Overall study findings and caveats: Matches to VDJdb favored anti-spike CD8 responses and missed private and CD4 specificities.

Each CDR3 protein is one row after TCRdb ran MiXCR on the 5' RACE reads. The table records some 100,000 distinct CDR3 sequences, 14% to 15% of them present only once. On this clonotype itself: Its antigen is still unknown.

Sequencing was done on a sample of whole blood. The clonotype comes from an adult who was a healthcare worker with PCR-confirmed SARS-CoV-2 infection or an uninfected control (not recorded which).

The CDR3 is CAWRRVGLATEAFF. CDR3 coding DNA: TGTGCCTGGAGGCGGGTAGGCTTGGCCACTGAAGCTTTCTTT. The chain employs TRBV30 and TRBJ1-1; no reliable D call. The CDR3 covers 14 residues. CDR1 is GTSNPN, CDR2 SVGIG, per germline (reference sequence). The ends were cut back, 3 bases at V and 4 bases at J, with 15 bases in the middle.